The T cell receptor beta chain described here comes from a study of control samples from healthy donors and cancer patients (dated by TCRdb to about 2020). As to this clone: The specificity of this receptor is unknown. Per-base quality was not reported, and no clone a single base away is much larger than it.

The CDR3 has 16 amino acids, counting the end cysteine and phenylalanine. CDR3 DNA is the only sequence kept; it has 48 bases, read in frame from the first base. The germline ends are 11 bases apart after V is trimmed by 2 bases and J by 0 bases. The germline V gene encodes CDR1 SGHAT and CDR2 FQNNGV. Library preparation was by the immunoSEQ multiplex PCR assay. This is the immuneACCESS table as TCRdb keeps it, with only in-frame sequences that have V and J called. A part of the clones is gone; compared with another copy, unresolved V genes explain less than half, and the rest is unexplained. The sample data list about 170,000 clones, and roughly 91% of these were observed just once. The ten largest clones take up around 1.5% of the sample.

The sequence joins TRBV11-2 to TRBJ2-1, with no reliable assignment of the D segment. The sequenced sample was blood. The receptor was isolated from a woman aged 30 to 39 in good health. The CDR3 region has the sequence CASSLRQPSSYNEQFF. The nucleotide sequence reads TGTGCCAGCAGCTTAAGGCAGCCCAGCTCCTACAATGAGCAGTTCTTC.